The entry below describes one TCR beta chain. The antigen remains undetermined. This may stem from a read error, because a much larger clone lies one nucleotide away. The sample originates from a study of CD8+CD57+ T cells in acquired aplastic anemia. The patients chosen for sequencing had shown expansion of CD8+CD57+ cells (detected by flow cytometry). CDR3 and TCR beta VDJ profiling relied on genomic DNA as the template. MiXCR, applied by TCRdb to the reads, yields one record per CDR3 protein. The table has 150,000 to 200,000 distinct CDR3 sequences, 45% to 55% seen once. The V gene's germline CDR1 is MNHEY and CDR2 SVGEGT. This CDR3 has 14 amino acids. Trimming took 7 bases from V and 9 from J, leaving 21 bases between them. Broader study findings: Patients and controls had CD8+ Simpson's diversity values that were not significantly distinct.

The V and J genes are TRBV6-2 or TRBV6-3 and TRBJ1-2; the D gene is possibly TRBD1 (6 bases). The receptor comes from a human donor with aplastic anemia. The sample taken for sequencing was sorted CD4+, CD8+, or CD8+CD57+ T cells (not recorded which) from PBMCs. The CDR3, as DNA: TGTGCCAGCAATTCGGGTAACAGGGCGATGCGCTACACCTTC. Amino acid sequence: CASNSGNRAMRYTF.